This paragraph covers one TCR beta chain sequence. Its target is unknown. A read error may produce the germline difference seen at one junction end. This sample stems from a study of untreated major depressive disorder. CDR3 length: 11 amino acids. Germline CDR1 reads GTSNPN; CDR2 reads SVGIG (reference sequence). Study results and caveats: Depressed patients' CD4+ T cells carried increased TRBV05-01 (Vbeta 5.1) usage versus control CD4+ T cells.

This table comes from immunoSEQ multiplex PCR, and its TCRdb copy is limited to in-frame clones, with some not included. The table includes just over 20,000 clones, 87% detected once. The J gene is TRBJ1-4, the V gene TRBV30; no clear D. What was sequenced was CD4+ T cells from PBMCs. The sequence was collected from a young woman in good health. CDR3 in amino acids: CAWSVREEPIF. As DNA, the CDR3 is TGTGCCTGGAGTGTACGGGAGGAACCTATTTTT.